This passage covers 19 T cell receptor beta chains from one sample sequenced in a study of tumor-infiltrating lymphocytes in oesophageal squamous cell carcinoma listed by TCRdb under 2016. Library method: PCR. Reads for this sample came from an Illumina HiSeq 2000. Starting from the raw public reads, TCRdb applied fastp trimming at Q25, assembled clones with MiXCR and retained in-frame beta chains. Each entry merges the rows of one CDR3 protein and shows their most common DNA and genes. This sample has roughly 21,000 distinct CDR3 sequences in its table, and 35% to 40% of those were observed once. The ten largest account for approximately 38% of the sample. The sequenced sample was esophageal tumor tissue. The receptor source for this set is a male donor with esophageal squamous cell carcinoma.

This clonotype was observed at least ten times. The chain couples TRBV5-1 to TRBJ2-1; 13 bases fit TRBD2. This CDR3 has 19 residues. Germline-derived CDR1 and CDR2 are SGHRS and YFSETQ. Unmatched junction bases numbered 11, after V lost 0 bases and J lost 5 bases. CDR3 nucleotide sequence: TGCGCCAGCAGCTTGGGACAGGGGGCCGGACTAGCGGGGGACAATGAGCAGTTCTTC. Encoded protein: CASSLGQGAGLAGDNEQFF.

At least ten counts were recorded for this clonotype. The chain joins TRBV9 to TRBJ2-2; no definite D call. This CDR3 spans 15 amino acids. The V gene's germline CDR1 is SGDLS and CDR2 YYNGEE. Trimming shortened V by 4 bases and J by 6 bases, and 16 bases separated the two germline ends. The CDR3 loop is CASSRMALNPGELFF. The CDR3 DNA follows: TGTGCCAGCAGCCGAATGGCACTAAACCCCGGGGAGCTGTTTTTT.

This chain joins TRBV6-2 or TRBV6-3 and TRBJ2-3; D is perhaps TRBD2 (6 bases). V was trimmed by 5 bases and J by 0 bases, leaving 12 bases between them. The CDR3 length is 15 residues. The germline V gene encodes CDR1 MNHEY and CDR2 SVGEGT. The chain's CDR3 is CASSARGLSTDTQYF. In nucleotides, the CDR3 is TGTGCCAGCAGTGCCCGGGGGTTGAGCACAGATACGCAGTATTTT.

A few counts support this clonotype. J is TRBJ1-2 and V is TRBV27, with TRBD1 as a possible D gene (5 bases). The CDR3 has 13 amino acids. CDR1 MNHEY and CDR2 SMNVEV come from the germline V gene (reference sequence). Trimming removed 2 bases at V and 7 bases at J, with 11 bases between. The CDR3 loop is CASSLHGGIGYTF. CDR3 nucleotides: TGTGCCAGCAGTTTACACGGGGGGATTGGCTACACCTTC.

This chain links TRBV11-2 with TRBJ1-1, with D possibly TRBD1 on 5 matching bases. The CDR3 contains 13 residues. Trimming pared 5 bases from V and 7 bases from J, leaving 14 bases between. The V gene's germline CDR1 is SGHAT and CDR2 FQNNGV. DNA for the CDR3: TGTGCCAGCAGCGTGAGAATGCAGGGTGAAGCTTTCTTT. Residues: CASSVRMQGEAFF.

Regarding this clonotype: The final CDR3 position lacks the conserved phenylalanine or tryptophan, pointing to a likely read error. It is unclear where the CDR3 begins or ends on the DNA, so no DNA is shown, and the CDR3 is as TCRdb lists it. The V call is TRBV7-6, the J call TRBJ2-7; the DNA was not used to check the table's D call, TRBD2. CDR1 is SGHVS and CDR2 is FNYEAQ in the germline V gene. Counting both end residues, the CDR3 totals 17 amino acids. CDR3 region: CASSLVRGGSYEQYFGN.

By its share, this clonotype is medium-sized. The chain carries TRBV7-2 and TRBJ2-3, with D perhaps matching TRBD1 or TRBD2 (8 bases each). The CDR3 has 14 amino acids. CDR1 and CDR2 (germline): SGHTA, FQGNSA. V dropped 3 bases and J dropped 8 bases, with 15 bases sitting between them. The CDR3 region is CASSFTSGQGTQYF. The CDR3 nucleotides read TGTGCCAGCAGCTTTACTAGCGGACAGGGTACGCAGTATTTT.

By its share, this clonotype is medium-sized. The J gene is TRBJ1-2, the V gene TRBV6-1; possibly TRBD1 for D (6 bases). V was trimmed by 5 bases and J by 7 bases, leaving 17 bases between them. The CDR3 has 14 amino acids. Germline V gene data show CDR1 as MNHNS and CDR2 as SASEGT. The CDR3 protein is CASSYGGAVGGYTF. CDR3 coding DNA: TGTGCCAGCAGTTATGGGGGGGCTGTTGGTGGCTACACCTTC.

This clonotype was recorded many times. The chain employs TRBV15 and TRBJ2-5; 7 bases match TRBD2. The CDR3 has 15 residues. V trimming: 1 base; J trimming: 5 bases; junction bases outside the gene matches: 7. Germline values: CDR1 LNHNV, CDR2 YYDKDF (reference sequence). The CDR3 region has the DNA TGTGCCACCAGCAGAGGGGGGGGGGTTTACGAGACCCAGTACTTC. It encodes CATSRGGGVYETQYF.

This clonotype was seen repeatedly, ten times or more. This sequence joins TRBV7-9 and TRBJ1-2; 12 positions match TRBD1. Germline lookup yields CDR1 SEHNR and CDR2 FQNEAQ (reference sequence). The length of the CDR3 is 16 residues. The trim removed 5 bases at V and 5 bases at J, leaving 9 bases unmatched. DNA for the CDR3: TGTGCCAGCAGCCTGTCCGGGACAGGGGGCGCGTATGGCTACACCTTC. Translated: CASSLSGTGGAYGYTF.

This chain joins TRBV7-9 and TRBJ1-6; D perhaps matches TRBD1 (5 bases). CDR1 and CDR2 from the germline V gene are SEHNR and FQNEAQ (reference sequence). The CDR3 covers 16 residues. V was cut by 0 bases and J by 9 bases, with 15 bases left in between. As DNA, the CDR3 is TGTGCCAGCAGCTTAGCGAAGGGGACCATGGGTTCACCCCTCCACTTT. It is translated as CASSLAKGTMGSPLHF. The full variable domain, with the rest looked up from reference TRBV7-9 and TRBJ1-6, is DTGVSQNPRHKITKRGQNVTFRCDPISEHNRLYWYRQTLGQGPEFLTYFQNEAQLEKSRLLSDRFSAERPKGSFSTLEIQRTEQGDSAMYLCASSLAKGTMGSPLHFGNGTRLTVT.

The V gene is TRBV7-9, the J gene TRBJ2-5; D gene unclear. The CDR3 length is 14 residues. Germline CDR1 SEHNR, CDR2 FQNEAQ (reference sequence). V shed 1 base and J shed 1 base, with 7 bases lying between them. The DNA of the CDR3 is TGTGCCAGCAGCTTAGGGACGGGCCAAGAGACCCAGTACTTC. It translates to CASSLGTGQETQYF.

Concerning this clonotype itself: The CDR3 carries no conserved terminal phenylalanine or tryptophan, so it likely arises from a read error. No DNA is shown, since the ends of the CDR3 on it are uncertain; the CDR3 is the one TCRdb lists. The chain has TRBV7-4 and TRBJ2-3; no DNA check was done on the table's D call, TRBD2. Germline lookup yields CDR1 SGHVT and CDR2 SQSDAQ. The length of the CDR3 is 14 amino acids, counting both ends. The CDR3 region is CASSSTRPNLYFGP.

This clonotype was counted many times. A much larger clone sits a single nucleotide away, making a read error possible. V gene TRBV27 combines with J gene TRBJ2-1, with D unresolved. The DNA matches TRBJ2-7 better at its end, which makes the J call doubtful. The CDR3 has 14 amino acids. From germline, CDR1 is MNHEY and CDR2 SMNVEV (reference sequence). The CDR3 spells CASSLDSLYNEQYF. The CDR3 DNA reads TGTGCCAGCAGTTTAGACTCCCTCTACAATGAGCAGTACTTC.

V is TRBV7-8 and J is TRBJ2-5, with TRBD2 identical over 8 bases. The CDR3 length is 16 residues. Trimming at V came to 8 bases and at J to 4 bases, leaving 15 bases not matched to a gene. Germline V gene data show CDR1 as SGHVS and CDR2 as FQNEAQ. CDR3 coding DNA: TGTGCCAGCGCTCAAATCCCTCTCAGCGGGAGAGAGACCCAGTACTTC. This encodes CASAQIPLSGRETQYF.

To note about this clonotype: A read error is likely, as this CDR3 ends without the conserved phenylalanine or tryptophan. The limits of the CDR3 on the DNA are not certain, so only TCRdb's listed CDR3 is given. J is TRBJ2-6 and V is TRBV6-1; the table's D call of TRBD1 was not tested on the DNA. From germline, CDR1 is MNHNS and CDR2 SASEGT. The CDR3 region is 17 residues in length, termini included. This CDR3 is CASSPPGQGAFEQYFGA.

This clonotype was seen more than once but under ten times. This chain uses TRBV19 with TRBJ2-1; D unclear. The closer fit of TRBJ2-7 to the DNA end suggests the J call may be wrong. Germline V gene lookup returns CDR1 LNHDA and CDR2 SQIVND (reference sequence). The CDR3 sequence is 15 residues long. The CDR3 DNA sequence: TGTGCCAGTAGCCTAATATGGGCACCATACAATGAGCAGTACTTC. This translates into CASSLIWAPYNEQYF.

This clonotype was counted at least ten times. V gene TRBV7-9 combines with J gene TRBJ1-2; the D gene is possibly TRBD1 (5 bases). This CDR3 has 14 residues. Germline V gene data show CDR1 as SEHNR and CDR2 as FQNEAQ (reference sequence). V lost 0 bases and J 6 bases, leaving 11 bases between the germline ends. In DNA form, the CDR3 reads TGTGCCAGCAGCTTAGCTGGCAGGGTGGATGGCTACACCTTC. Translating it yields CASSLAGRVDGYTF. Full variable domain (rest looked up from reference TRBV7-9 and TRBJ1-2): DTGVSQNPRHKITKRGQNVTFRCDPISEHNRLYWYRQTLGQGPEFLTYFQNEAQLEKSRLLSDRFSAERPKGSFSTLEIQRTEQGDSAMYLCASSLAGRVDGYTFGSGTRLTVV.

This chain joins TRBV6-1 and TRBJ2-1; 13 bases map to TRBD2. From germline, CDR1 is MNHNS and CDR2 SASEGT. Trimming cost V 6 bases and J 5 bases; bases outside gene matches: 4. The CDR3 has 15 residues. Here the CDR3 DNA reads TGTGCCAGCAGGCCAGGACTAGCGGGGGACAATGAGCAGTTCTTC. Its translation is CASRPGLAGDNEQFF.